The 2 T cell receptor beta chains reported below all come from one sample, sequenced in a study of Graves' ophthalmopathy and Graves' hyperthyroidism. RNA transcripts were the source from which TCR beta CDR3 regions were amplified. The authors performed first-round RT-PCR with HTBI primers and then a second-round multiplex PCR. One entry per CDR3 protein results from TCRdb running MiXCR on the multiplex PCR reads. The repertoire includes under 350,000 distinct CDR3 sequences, roughly 17% of them detected once, and 10% to 15% sits in the top ten. The sequencing input was peripheral blood. These receptors were obtained from an adult man with Graves' ophthalmopathy.

There are many counts of this clonotype. The genes are TRBV6-2 or TRBV6-3 and TRBJ1-1; 7 bases match TRBD1. The CDR3 is 14 amino acids. Germline assignment: CDR1 MNHEY and CDR2 SVGEGT. V shed 8 bases and J 0 bases; nucleotides not matched to a gene: 6. Here the CDR3 reads CASGQVNMNTEAFF. CDR3 in DNA: TGTGCCAGCGGACAGGTGAACATGAACACTGAAGCTTTCTTT.

At least ten counts were recorded for this clonotype. The chain carries TRBV2 and TRBJ2-3; 8 positions agree with TRBD2. The CDR3 runs to 14 residues. Germline CDR1 reads SNHLY; CDR2 reads FYNNEI. The junction had 3 bases not matched to a gene; V was cut back by 7 bases and J by 0 bases. DNA for the CDR3: TGTGCCAGCAATATAGCGGGGAGCACAGATACGCAGTATTTT. Its translation is CASNIAGSTDTQYF.